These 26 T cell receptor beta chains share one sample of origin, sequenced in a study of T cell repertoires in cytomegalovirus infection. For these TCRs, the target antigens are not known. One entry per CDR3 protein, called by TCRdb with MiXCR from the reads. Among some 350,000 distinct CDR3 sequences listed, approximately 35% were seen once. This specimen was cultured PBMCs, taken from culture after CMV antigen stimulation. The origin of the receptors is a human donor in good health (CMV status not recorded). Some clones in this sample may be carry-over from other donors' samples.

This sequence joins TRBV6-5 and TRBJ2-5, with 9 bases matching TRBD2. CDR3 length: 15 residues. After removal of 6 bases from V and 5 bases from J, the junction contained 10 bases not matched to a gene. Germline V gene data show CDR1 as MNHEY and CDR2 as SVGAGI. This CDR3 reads CASRQGLAQRETQYF. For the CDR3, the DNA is TGTGCCAGCAGACAAGGACTAGCGCAACGGGAGACCCAGTACTTC.

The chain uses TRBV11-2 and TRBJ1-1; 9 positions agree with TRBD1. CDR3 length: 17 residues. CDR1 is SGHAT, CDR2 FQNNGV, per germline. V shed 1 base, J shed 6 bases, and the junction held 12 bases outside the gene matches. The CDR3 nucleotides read TGTGCCAGCAGCTTAGCCCACCCGGGACAGGGTGTCGCTGAAGCTTTCTTT. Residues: CASSLAHPGQGVAEAFF.

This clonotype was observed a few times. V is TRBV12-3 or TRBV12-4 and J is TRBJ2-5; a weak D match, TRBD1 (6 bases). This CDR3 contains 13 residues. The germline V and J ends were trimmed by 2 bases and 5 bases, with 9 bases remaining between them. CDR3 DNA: TGTGCCAGCAGTTTAAGGACAGCCGAGACCCAGTACTTC. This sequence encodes CASSLRTAETQYF.

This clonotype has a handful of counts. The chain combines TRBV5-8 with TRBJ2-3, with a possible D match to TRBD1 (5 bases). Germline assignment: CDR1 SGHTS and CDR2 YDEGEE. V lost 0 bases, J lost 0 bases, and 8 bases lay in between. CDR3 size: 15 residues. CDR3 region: CASSLADSSTDTQYF. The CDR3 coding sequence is TGTGCCAGCAGCTTGGCCGACAGCAGCACAGATACGCAGTATTTT.

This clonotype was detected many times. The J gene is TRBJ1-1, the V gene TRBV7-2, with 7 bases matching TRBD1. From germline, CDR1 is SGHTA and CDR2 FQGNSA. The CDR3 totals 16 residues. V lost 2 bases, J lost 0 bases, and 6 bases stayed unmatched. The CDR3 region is CASSLIQGQLNTEAFF. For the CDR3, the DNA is TGTGCCAGCAGCTTAATCCAGGGACAGTTGAACACTGAAGCTTTCTTT.

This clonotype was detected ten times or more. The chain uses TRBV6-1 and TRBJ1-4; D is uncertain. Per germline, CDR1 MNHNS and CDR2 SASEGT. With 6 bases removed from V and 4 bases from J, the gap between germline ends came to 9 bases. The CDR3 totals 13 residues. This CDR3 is CASSKYSNEKLFF. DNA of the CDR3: TGTGCCAGCAGCAAATACAGTAATGAAAAACTGTTTTTT.

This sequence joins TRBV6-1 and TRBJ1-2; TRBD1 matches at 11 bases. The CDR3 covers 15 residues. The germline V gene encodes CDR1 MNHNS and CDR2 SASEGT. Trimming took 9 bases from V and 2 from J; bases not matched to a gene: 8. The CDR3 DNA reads TGTGCCAGTATCCCCGGGACAGGGGGGAACTATGGCTACACCTTC. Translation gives CASIPGTGGNYGYTF.

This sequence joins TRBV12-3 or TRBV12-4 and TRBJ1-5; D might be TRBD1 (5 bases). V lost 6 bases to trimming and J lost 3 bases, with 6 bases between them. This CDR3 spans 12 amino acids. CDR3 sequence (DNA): TGTGCCAGCAGCAGGGACAATCAGCCCCAGCATTTT. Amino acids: CASSRDNQPQHF.

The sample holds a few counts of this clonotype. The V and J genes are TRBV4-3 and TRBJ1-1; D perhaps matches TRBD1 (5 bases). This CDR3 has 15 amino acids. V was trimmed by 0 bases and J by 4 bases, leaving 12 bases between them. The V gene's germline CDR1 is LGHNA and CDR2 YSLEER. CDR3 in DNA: TGCGCCAGCAGCCAAGATCCAGGGAGGGGCACTGAAGCTTTCTTT. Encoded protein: CASSQDPGRGTEAFF.

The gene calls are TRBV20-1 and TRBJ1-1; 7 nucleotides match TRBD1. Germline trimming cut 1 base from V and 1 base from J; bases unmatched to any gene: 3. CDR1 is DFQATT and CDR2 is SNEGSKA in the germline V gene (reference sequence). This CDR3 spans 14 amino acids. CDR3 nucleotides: TGCAGTGCTAGAGTAGACAGGGAGAACACTGAAGCTTTCTTT. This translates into CSARVDRENTEAFF.

The CDR3 protein is CASSPPAPEYEQYV. Written as DNA, the CDR3 is TGTGCCAGCAGCCCACCAGCGCCGGAATACGAGCAGTACGTC. The chain employs TRBV7-9 and TRBJ2-7; D is unclear. V lost 5 bases to trimming and J lost 4 bases, with 15 bases between them. The CDR3 is made up of 14 amino acids. Germline V gene data show CDR1 as SEHNR and CDR2 as FQNEAQ (reference sequence).

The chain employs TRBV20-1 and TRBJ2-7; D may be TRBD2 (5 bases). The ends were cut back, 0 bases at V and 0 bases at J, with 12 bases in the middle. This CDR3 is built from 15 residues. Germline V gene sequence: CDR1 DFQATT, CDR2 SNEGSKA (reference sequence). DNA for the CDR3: TGCAGTGCTAGAGACCCCCGGGGTCACTCCTACGAGCAGTACTTC. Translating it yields CSARDPRGHSYEQYF.

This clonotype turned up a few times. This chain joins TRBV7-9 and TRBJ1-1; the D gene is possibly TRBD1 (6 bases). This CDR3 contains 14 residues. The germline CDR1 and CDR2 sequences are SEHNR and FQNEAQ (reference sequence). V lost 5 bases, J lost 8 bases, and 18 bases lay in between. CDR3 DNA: TGTGCCAGCAGCCGAGGGACACCACCCCCCGAAGCTTTCTTT. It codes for CASSRGTPPPEAFF.

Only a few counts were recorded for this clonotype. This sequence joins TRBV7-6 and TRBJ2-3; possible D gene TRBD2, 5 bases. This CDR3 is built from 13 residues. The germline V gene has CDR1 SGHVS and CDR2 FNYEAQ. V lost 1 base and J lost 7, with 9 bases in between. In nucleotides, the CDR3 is TGTGCCAGCAGCTTAGGGACTTCTAATACGCAGTATTTT. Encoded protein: CASSLGTSNTQYF.

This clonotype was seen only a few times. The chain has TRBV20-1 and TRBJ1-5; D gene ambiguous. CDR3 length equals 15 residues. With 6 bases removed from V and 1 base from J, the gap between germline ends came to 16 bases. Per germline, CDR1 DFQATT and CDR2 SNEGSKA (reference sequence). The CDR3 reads CSAGSPSGSNQPQHF. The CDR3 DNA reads TGCAGTGCAGGATCCCCCTCTGGGAGCAATCAGCCCCAGCATTTT.

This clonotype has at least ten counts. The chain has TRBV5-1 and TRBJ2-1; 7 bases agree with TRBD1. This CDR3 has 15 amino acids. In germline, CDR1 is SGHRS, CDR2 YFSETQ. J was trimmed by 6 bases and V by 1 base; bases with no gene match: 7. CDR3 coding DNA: TGCGCCAGCAGCTTGCAAGGGGGCTATATCAATGAGCAGTTCTTC. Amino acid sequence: CASSLQGGYINEQFF. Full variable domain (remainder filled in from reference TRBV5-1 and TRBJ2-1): KAGVTQTPRYLIKTRGQQVTLSCSPISGHRSVSWYQQTPGQGLQFLFEYFSETQRNKGNFPGRFSGRQFSNSRSEMNVSTLELGDSALYLCASSLQGGYINEQFFGPGTRLTVL.

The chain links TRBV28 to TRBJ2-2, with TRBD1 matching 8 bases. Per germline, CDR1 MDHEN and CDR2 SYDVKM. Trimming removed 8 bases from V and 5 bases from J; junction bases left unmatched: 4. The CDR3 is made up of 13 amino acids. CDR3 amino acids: CASAWTGTGELFF. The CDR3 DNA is TGTGCCAGCGCATGGACAGGGACCGGGGAGCTGTTTTTT.

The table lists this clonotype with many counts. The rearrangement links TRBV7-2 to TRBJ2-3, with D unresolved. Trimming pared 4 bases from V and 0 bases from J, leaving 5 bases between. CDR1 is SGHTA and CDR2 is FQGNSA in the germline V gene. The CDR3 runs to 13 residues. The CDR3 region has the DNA TGTGCCAGCAGCTCCTACAGCACAGATACGCAGTATTTT. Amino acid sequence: CASSSYSTDTQYF.

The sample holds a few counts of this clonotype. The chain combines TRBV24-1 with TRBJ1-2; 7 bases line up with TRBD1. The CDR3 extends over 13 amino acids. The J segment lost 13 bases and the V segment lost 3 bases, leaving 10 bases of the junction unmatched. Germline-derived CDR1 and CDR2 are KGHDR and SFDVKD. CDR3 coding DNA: TGTGCCACCAGTGATGAGGACAGGACCTCTCCCACCTTC. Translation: CATSDEDRTSPTF.

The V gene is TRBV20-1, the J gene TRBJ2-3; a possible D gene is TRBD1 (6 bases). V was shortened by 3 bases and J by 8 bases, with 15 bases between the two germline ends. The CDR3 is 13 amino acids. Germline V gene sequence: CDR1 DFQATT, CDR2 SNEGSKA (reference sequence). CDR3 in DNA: TGCAGTGCTAGGAAGGAAGGGGGTGGTACGCAGTATTTT. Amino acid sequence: CSARKEGGGTQYF.

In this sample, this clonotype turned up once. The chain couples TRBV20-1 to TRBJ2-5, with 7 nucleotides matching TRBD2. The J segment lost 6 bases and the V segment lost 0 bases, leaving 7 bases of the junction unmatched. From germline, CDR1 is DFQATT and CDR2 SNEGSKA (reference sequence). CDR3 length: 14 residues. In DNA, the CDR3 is TGCAGTGCTAGAGAGGGGGGGGTGCGTCAGACCCAGTACTTC. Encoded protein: CSAREGGVRQTQYF.

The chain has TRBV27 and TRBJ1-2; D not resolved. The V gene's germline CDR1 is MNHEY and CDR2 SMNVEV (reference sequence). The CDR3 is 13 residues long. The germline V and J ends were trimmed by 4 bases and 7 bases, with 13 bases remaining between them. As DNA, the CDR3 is TGTGCCAGCAGTTGGGGTCCAGGTCGTGGCTACACCTTC. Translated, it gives CASSWGPGRGYTF.

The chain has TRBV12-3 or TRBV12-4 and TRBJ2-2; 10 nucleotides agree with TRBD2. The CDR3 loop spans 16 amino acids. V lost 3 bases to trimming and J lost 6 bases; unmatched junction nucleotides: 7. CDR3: CASSLTSGRFAGELFF. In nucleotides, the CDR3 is TGTGCCAGCAGTTTGACTAGCGGGCGGTTTGCCGGGGAGCTGTTTTTT.

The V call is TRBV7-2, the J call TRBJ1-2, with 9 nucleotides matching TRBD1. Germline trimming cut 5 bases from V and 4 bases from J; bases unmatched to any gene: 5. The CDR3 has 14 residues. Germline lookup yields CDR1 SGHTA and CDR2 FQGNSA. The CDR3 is CASSRDRESYGYTF. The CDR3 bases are TGTGCCAGCAGCCGGGACAGGGAAAGCTATGGCTACACCTTC.

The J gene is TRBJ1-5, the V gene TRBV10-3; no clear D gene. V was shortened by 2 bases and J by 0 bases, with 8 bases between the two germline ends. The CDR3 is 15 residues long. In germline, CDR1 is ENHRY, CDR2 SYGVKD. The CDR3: CAISEVGNSNQPQHF. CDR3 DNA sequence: TGTGCCATCAGTGAGGTTGGAAATAGCAATCAGCCCCAGCATTTT.

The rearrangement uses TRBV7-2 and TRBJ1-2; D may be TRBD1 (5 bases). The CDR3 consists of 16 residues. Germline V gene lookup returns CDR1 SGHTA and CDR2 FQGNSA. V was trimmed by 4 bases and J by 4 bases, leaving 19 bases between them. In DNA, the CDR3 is TGTGCCAGCAGCTCCGAGGGACGAATCTCCCTCTATGGCTACACCTTC. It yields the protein CASSSEGRISLYGYTF.